This TCR beta chain was retrieved from a study of blood T cell repertoires in COVID-19. Whole-study context: The study drew acute and convalescent COVID-19 samples from the United States, Italy and Spain. PBMCs, B-cell-depleted T cells, or T cells were the source of the cDNA or gDNA that made up the material.

Authors' data handling: Reference gene primer amplification in the assay estimated nucleated cell counts. Sequencing used immunoSEQ multiplex PCR; TCRdb keeps in-frame clones, though not all of them. V and J calls and clone size are those listed in that table; D and trimming were worked out from the DNA. Here the sample spans about 520,000 clones, approximately 85% being singletons. Germline V gene lookup returns CDR1 MNHEY and CDR2 SMNVEV (reference sequence). The CDR3 runs 14 residues. Trimming left V 7 bases short and J 4 bases short, with 14 bases between. This clone was seen just once. The V gene is TRBV27, the J gene TRBJ1-5; a possible D gene is TRBD1 (5 bases). The sequenced sample was peripheral blood. The receptor was derived from a human donor in a cohort sampled during active COVID-19. The CDR3 sequence: CASTSRDWNQPQHF. Written as DNA, the CDR3 is TGTGCCAGCACCAGCCGGGACTGGAATCAGCCCCAGCATTTT.